The 27 T cell receptor beta chains in this list originate from one sample, sequenced in a study of T cells in Graves' hyperthyroidism and ophthalmopathy. There were TCR beta CDR3 regions amplified from RNA transcripts. An initial round of RT-PCR targeting the TCR CDR3 relied on the HTBI primer set. Via MiXCR, TCRdb re-called the multiplex PCR reads, giving one row per CDR3 protein. Of 300,000 to 400,000 distinct CDR3 sequences in the sample, roughly 14% are singletons; the top ten hold more than 9.5%. The sample consisted of blood. The source is a woman aged 60 to 75 with Graves' hyperthyroidism.

This clonotype was counted between two and nine times. The DNA of the CDR3 is TGTGCCAGCAGTGAGGGGCAGGATCACGAGCAGTACTTC. Amino acids: CASSEGQDHEQYF. The rearrangement joins TRBV6-1 to TRBJ2-7, with D possibly being TRBD1 (5 bases). The CDR3 totals 13 residues. The germline gives CDR1 MNHNS, CDR2 SASEGT. The ends were cut back, 3 bases at V and 5 bases at J, with 11 bases in the middle.

This clonotype was detected a few times. A much larger clonotype is one base distant, so this may be a read error. The chain has TRBV9 and TRBJ2-7, with TRBD2 as a possible D gene (5 bases). This CDR3 is 14 amino acids long. V lost 2 bases and J 0 bases, leaving 9 bases between the germline ends. Looked up from germline, CDR1 is SGDLS and CDR2 is YYNGEE. CDR3 in DNA: TGTGCCAGCAGCGTTAGCGCGAGCTCCTACGAGCAGTACTTC. Translated, it gives CASSVSASSYEQYF.

This clonotype was counted ten times or more. The chain carries TRBV27 and TRBJ2-1, with D perhaps matching TRBD1 (5 bases). Germline lookup yields CDR1 MNHEY and CDR2 SMNVEV (reference sequence). V was clipped by 3 bases and J by 3 bases, with 15 bases between them. This CDR3 region has 16 residues. The CDR3 here is CASSFIQTVGYNEQFF. The CDR3 nucleotides are TGTGCCAGCAGTTTTATCCAGACAGTAGGCTACAATGAGCAGTTCTTC.

This clonotype was counted between two and nine times. The genes are TRBV10-3 and TRBJ2-5; 10 nucleotides agree with TRBD2. CDR3 length equals 14 residues. Germline V CDR1 and CDR2: ENHRY, SYGVKD. Trimming took 5 bases from V and 5 from J; bases not matched to a gene: 5. The CDR3 is CAISNLAGGETQYF. CDR3 sequence (DNA): TGTGCCATCAGTAACTTAGCGGGAGGTGAGACCCAGTACTTC.

This clonotype was recorded at least ten times. V and J are TRBV12-3 or TRBV12-4 and TRBJ1-2; a weak D match, TRBD1 (6 bases). The CDR3 totals 15 residues. V lost 6 bases to trimming and J lost 7 bases, with 21 bases between them. Written as DNA, the CDR3 is TGTGCCAGCAGCCTCTCGACAGGCGGAAACGTTGGCTACACCTTC. It specifies CASSLSTGGNVGYTF.

This clonotype appeared many times. The chain employs TRBV12-3 or TRBV12-4 and TRBJ1-1; 11 bases map to TRBD1. The CDR3 totals 17 residues. V gave up 3 bases and J gave up 1 base; unmatched junction bases: 7. The CDR3 region has the DNA TGTGCCAGCAGTTTGTTTTGGACAGGGGGCGCGAACACTGAAGCTTTCTTT. Amino acid sequence: CASSLFWTGGANTEAFF.

In this sample, this clonotype turned up many times. The chain carries TRBV28 and TRBJ2-1; D might be TRBD1 (6 bases). Germline loops: CDR1 MDHEN, CDR2 SYDVKM. CDR3 size: 16 residues. Trimming took off 5 bases at V and 3 bases at J, with 17 bases between the two ends. Here the CDR3 reads CASSRSGTPIYNEQFF. DNA of the CDR3: TGTGCCAGCAGTCGCTCCGGGACACCGATCTACAATGAGCAGTTCTTC.

This clonotype was counted ten times or more. The chain combines TRBV7-9 with TRBJ2-3, with TRBD2 matching 8 bases. CDR1 and CDR2 from the germline V gene are SEHNR and FQNEAQ (reference sequence). This CDR3 region has 15 residues. Losses at the gene ends were 2 bases for V and 3 bases for J; bases not matched to a gene: 4. The CDR3 here is CASSLLAGTTDTQYF. CDR3 sequence (DNA): TGTGCCAGCAGCTTATTAGCGGGAACGACAGATACGCAGTATTTT.

This clonotype was seen repeatedly, ten times or more. The chain is built from TRBV3-1 and TRBJ2-2, with no clear D. Trimming shortened V by 4 bases and J by 7 bases, and 4 bases separated the two germline ends. The CDR3 totals 11 residues. CDR1 is LGHDT and CDR2 is YNNKEL in the germline V gene (reference sequence). The CDR3: CASSLLGELFF. DNA of the CDR3: TGTGCCAGCAGCCTCCTCGGGGAGCTGTTTTTT.

This chain connects TRBV7-9 to TRBJ2-1; weak D call: TRBD2 (6 bases). CDR1 is SEHNR and CDR2 is FQNEAQ in the germline V gene (reference sequence). The CDR3 is 16 amino acids. Trimming removed 2 bases from V and 5 bases from J, with 16 bases in between. CDR3 sequence: CASSLSWRGGHNEQFF. CDR3 nucleotides: TGTGCCAGCAGCTTAAGCTGGCGGGGTGGCCACAATGAGCAGTTCTTC. Combining the CDR3 with reference TRBV7-9 and TRBJ2-1 gives the whole variable domain DTGVSQNPRHKITKRGQNVTFRCDPISEHNRLYWYRQTLGQGPEFLTYFQNEAQLEKSRLLSDRFSAERPKGSFSTLEIQRTEQGDSAMYLCASSLSWRGGHNEQFFGPGTRLTVL.

This rearrangement joins TRBV7-9 to TRBJ2-7; weak D call: TRBD2 (5 bases). The CDR3 totals 13 residues. Per germline, CDR1 SEHNR and CDR2 FQNEAQ (reference sequence). The ends were cut back, 5 bases at V and 6 bases at J, with 14 bases in the middle. The CDR3 DNA reads as TGTGCCAGCAGCCCTGGACTTGATCCCGAGCAGTACTTC. Translation gives CASSPGLDPEQYF.

This clonotype was recorded many times. V and J are TRBV24-1 and TRBJ2-7; TRBD1 agrees at 9 bases. Per the germline V gene, CDR1 is KGHDR and CDR2 is SFDVKD. J was trimmed by 5 bases and V by 4 bases; bases with no gene match: 5. This CDR3 is 14 amino acids long. The CDR3 DNA is TGTGCCACCAGTGACCGGACAGGGGCAGACGAGCAGTACTTC. Translated: CATSDRTGADEQYF.

This clonotype was detected ten times or more. The genes are TRBV28 and TRBJ1-2; TRBD1 aligns across 8 bases. CDR1 MDHEN and CDR2 SYDVKM come from the germline V gene. The CDR3 is 14 amino acids. The junction had 7 bases not matched to a gene; V was cut back by 6 bases and J by 4 bases. The CDR3 nucleotides are TGTGCCAGCAGCATCCGACAGGGGACCTATGGCTACACCTTC. Translated: CASSIRQGTYGYTF.

Ten or more counts support this clonotype. This chain uses TRBV2 with TRBJ2-3; possible D gene TRBD1, 5 bases. The CDR3 extends over 15 amino acids. Germline V gene sequence: CDR1 SNHLY, CDR2 FYNNEI. The ends were cut back, 10 bases at V and 0 bases at J, with 17 bases in the middle. The CDR3 DNA reads TGTGCCACCAGACCTTTCAGGGTCAGCACAGATACGCAGTATTTT. It translates to CATRPFRVSTDTQYF.

This clonotype was detected a few times. The genes are TRBV4-1 and TRBJ2-4; possible D gene TRBD2, 6 bases. V was trimmed by 3 bases and J by 0 bases, leaving 12 bases between them. The CDR3 consists of 16 residues. Germline V CDR1 and CDR2: MGHRA, YSYEKL. This CDR3 reads CASSQAWREAKNIQYF. For the CDR3, the DNA is TGCGCCAGCAGCCAGGCGTGGAGGGAAGCCAAAAACATTCAGTACTTC.

The sample holds a few counts of this clonotype. This sequence may be a read error, since a much larger clone differs from it by one base. Because it lacks the conserved phenylalanine or tryptophan at the end, this CDR3 is likely a read error. V usage is TRBV2 and J usage is TRBJ1-1; D gene uncertain. The CDR3 length is 11 residues. The germline V gene encodes CDR1 SNHLY and CDR2 FYNNEI. V dropped 5 bases and J dropped 6 bases, with 7 bases sitting between them. The CDR3 reads CASSRGAEAFS. CDR3 DNA: TGTGCCAGCAGTAGAGGAGCTGAAGCTTTCTCT.

There are a few counts of this clonotype. This chain uses TRBV3-1 with TRBJ2-7, with TRBD1 as a possible D gene (6 bases). With 2 bases removed from V and 5 bases from J, the gap between germline ends came to 10 bases. The CDR3 totals 13 residues. The germline CDR1 and CDR2 sequences are LGHDT and YNNKEL (reference sequence). CDR3 sequence reads: CASSQNRVHEQYF. CDR3 DNA sequence: TGTGCCAGCAGCCAAAACAGGGTTCACGAGCAGTACTTC.

This clonotype has ten or more counts. The rearrangement uses TRBV28 and TRBJ2-7; TRBD1 matches at 10 bases. Germline CDR1 reads MDHEN; CDR2 reads SYDVKM. V shed 6 bases and J 3 bases; nucleotides not matched to a gene: 11. The CDR3 contains 16 residues. As DNA, the CDR3 is TGTGCCAGCAGCTCCCCGGGAGGGGACAGGGGCTACGAGCAGTACTTC. Protein: CASSSPGGDRGYEQYF.

This rearrangement joins TRBV2 to TRBJ2-2, with D unresolved. This CDR3 has 14 amino acids. The V gene lost 2 bases and the J gene lost 4 bases, with 8 bases spanning the gap. Germline V gene data show CDR1 as SNHLY and CDR2 as FYNNEI. CDR3 sequence: CASSERRSTGELFF. The CDR3, as DNA: TGTGCCAGCAGTGAACGGCGGAGCACCGGGGAGCTGTTTTTT.

There are many counts of this clonotype. The chain has TRBV20-1 and TRBJ2-1; unclear D gene. Germline assignment: CDR1 DFQATT and CDR2 SNEGSKA (reference sequence). This CDR3 is built from 15 residues. Deletions cut 6 bases from V and 6 bases from J, with 21 bases between. CDR3 residues: CSASEIGGPTNEQFF. In DNA form, the CDR3 reads TGCAGTGCCAGCGAGATAGGCGGCCCCACCAATGAGCAGTTCTTC.

This clonotype was observed many times. The chain couples TRBV24-1 to TRBJ1-2; D ambiguous. V shed 4 bases and J shed 6 bases, with 14 bases lying between them. The CDR3 consists of 14 residues. Germline V lookup: CDR1 KGHDR, CDR2 SFDVKD. DNA of the CDR3: TGTGCCACCAGTGACCGGACGATTTCTGATGGCTACACCTTC. Translating it yields CATSDRTISDGYTF.

This clonotype was observed a handful of times. The chain has TRBV7-3 and TRBJ2-1, with 14 bases lining up with TRBD2. The length of the CDR3 is 16 residues. Germline values: CDR1 SGHTA, CDR2 FQGTGA. After removal of 5 bases from V and 7 bases from J, the junction contained 7 bases not matched to a gene. In DNA form, the CDR3 reads TGTGCCAGCAGCCGATACGGGACTAGCGGGAGTAATGAGCAGTTCTTC. It codes for CASSRYGTSGSNEQFF.

This clonotype was seen more than once but under ten times. The chain joins TRBV4-1 to TRBJ2-1, with 8 bases lining up with TRBD2. Germline CDR1 is MGHRA and CDR2 is YSYEKL. The CDR3 is 16 amino acids. Unmatched junction bases numbered 12, after V lost 5 bases and J lost 6 bases. CDR3 amino acids: CASSLQGAGAGNEQFF. The CDR3 region has the DNA TGCGCCAGCAGCTTGCAGGGAGCGGGAGCAGGCAATGAGCAGTTCTTC.

The table lists this clonotype with many counts. The chain recombines TRBV19 with TRBJ2-7; 8 nucleotides align to TRBD2. With 1 base clipped from V and 1 base from J, the junction kept 3 bases outside the gene matches. This CDR3 region has 15 residues. Germline assignment: CDR1 LNHDA and CDR2 SQIVND (reference sequence). CDR3 bases: TGTGCCAGTAGTATAGCGGGAGGGACATCCTACGAGCAGTACTTC. It is translated as CASSIAGGTSYEQYF.

The CDR3, as DNA: TGTGCCAGCAGTTTTGGGGCCGGCCGCGGCGGTGGCTACACCTTC. Residues: CASSFGAGRGGGYTF. The V gene is TRBV27, the J gene TRBJ1-2; TRBD1 is a possible D gene (5 bases). Trimming left V 3 bases short and J 7 bases short, with 18 bases between. The CDR3 contains 15 residues. Germline V CDR1 and CDR2: MNHEY, SMNVEV (reference sequence).

The V and J genes are TRBV5-1 and TRBJ1-4; no clear D gene. CDR3 length equals 15 residues. In germline, CDR1 is SGHRS, CDR2 YFSETQ. Deletions cut 4 bases from V and 4 bases from J, with 14 bases between. The CDR3 region is CASSPMSGGNEKLFF. The CDR3 nucleotides are TGCGCCAGCAGCCCCATGTCAGGTGGTAATGAAAAACTGTTTTTT.

At least ten counts were recorded for this clonotype. The CDR3 region has the DNA TGTGCCAGCAGCTTAACAGGCGGGAGAGCACTCTCCTACAATGAGCAGTTCTTC. This encodes CASSLTGGRALSYNEQFF. The rearrangement joins TRBV7-9 to TRBJ2-1; 7 bases align to TRBD2. The CDR3 runs 18 residues. The J segment lost 0 bases and the V segment lost 2 bases, leaving 10 bases of the junction unmatched. Germline CDR1 and CDR2: SEHNR and FQNEAQ (reference sequence).